This TCR beta chain derives from a study of shared clonotypes between healthy human individuals (dated by TCRdb to about 2020). About the full investigation: A couple of women and a few men aged 18 to 49 years were included in the cohort. For each donor, CD4 naive and CD4 memory were each given three plates, CD8 naive was given two plates, and CD8 memory was given one plate. To estimate repertoire size and how much clonotypes are shared between individuals, the study performed deep sequencing of blood TCR repertoires from five healthy adults. Each donor's leukapheresis produced roughly between roughly 0.85 and 10 billion PBMCs. Libraries were prepared and TCR repertoires were sequenced by different laboratories using diverse techniques, in order to increase sequencing depth and limit assay-specific biases. Summary of the overall study and its limitations: Compared with non-shared clonotypes, clonotypes shared by all four sorted-subset donors had higher generation probabilities. Only blood was sampled, and tissue TCR repertoires likely differ from those in blood. Pairwise subsampling led to the expectation that sequencing depth would affect the degree of clonotype sharing among donors. The small number of donors limited the genetic and exposure-history diversity represented. Larger estimated clonotype richness was generally found for naive subsets than for memory subsets. Even with the large sequencing depth, rarefaction of the sorted-subset datasets indicated that sequencing was incomplete. Sharing across a handful of donors was observed for around 5% of naive CD4, less than 4% of naive CD8, over 2% of memory CD4, and roughly 0.4% of memory CD8 clonotypes.

This clone occurred once. It lacks a known antigen. No per-base quality is available; no much larger clone lies one base away. Spanning cysteine to phenylalanine, the CDR3 consists of 16 amino acids. The DNA shown is the 48-base CDR3, in frame from base 1. V lost 5 bases and J lost 4 bases; the stretch between them is 18 bases long. CDR1 and CDR2 were assigned from the germline V gene (reference sequence) as SEHNR and FQNEAQ. The donors were healthy, HIV-negative adults with no recently reported acute infections or vaccinations. Every donor was a Caucasian adult residing in Nashville, Tennessee, USA. Magnetic negative selection was used to enrich CD4+ T cells, after which naive cells were positively selected on CD45RA and the negative fraction became the memory subset. Blood was collected by leukapheresis, and PBMCs were isolated by Ficoll-Histopaque density gradient centrifugation and then cryopreserved in liquid nitrogen vapor phase. Analytical flow cytometry was used to check the purity and quantity of each magnetically sorted T cell population. Genomic DNA was isolated from each sorted fraction and quantified by UV absorbance on a Nanodrop 2000c.

Using the deep immunoSEQ assay, multiplex PCR amplified TCR CDR3 regions from genomic DNA. Genomic DNA extracted from each cell subset was distributed evenly over all wells of several immunoSEQ 96-well plates, and each plate served as one replicate. For sorted subsets, 150 to 200 ng genomic DNA, equal to tens of thousands of T cell genomes, was loaded into each replicate PCR. The purified libraries were quantified using a Qubit 3.0 fluorometer, sized with a Bioanalyzer 2100, and then quantified again using the KAPA Library Quantification kit. Every immunoSEQ 96-well plate was sequenced on a dedicated single-read 150-cycle Illumina NextSeq 550 flow cell. The study's own analysis went as follows. Because the immunoSEQ output held only junctional sequences and lacked quality scores, the filtering could not match the filtering applied to full-length reads. Sequences were annotated with PyIR, a Python wrapper for IgBLAST v1.9, and V/J genes and CDR3 were assigned using IMGT germline references. Any read was removed if the V/J assignment was weak (E-value above 1e-6), the CDR3 was missing, or the read contained stop codons, out-of-frame junctions, or ambiguous translated residues. V3J clonotypes were defined as sequences sharing an identical inferred V gene, J gene, and CDR3 amino acid sequence. Percentage overlap between repertoires was calculated by dividing the number of shared unique clonotypes by the size of the smaller repertoire. Richness of each repertoire was evaluated using RTK rarefaction, the Chao1 estimator, and Recon v2.1 estimates of unobserved clonotypes. Generation probabilities for all TCRbeta clonotypes obtained by the gDNA method from a handful of donors were computed using OLGA. What TCRdb holds here is the immuneACCESS table cut down to in-frame rearrangements. Part of the clones is not present; checked against another copy, under half of the missing clones reflect an unresolved V gene, and the others are unexplained. V and J calls and clone size are those listed in that table; D and trimming were worked out from the DNA. The sample table lists 1,500,000 or so clones, around 98.5% of them with a count of one. 0.36% of the sample rests with the top ten.

The chain joins TRBV7-9 to TRBJ2-1, and perhaps TRBD1 as D gene, on 8 matching bases. The sequenced sample was naive CD4+ T cells sorted from blood. Taken with the paper, the label for cell subset or site translates to: CD45RA+ positively selected. This receptor was identified in a man aged 25-40 years in good health. The base sequence is TGTGCCAGCAGCCTCAGGGGGCGGGAGATGTACAATGAGCAGTTCTTC. Translated, it reads CASSLRGREMYNEQFF.